These 9 T cell receptor beta chains were sequenced from one sample in a study of T cells in Graves' hyperthyroidism and ophthalmopathy. RNA transcripts provided the source from which TCR beta CDR3 regions were amplified. Researchers ran a first-round RT-PCR on the TCR CDR3 using the HTBI primer set. TCRdb passed the multiplex PCR reads through MiXCR, listing each CDR3 protein once. Of 300,000 to 400,000 distinct CDR3 sequences listed, 20% to 25% are singletons. The sample consisted of blood. The source of these receptors is a woman aged 45-60 years with Graves' hyperthyroidism.

This clonotype turned up a few times. The chain combines TRBV20-1 with TRBJ1-6; 8 bases are shared with TRBD1. J was trimmed by 14 bases and V by 6 bases; bases with no gene match: 15. CDR1 and CDR2 (germline): DFQATT, SNEGSKA (reference sequence). The CDR3 is made up of 14 amino acids. The CDR3 protein is CSASGQGAFGTLHF. The DNA of the CDR3 is TGCAGTGCCAGTGGACAGGGCGCCTTTGGCACCCTCCACTTT.

The table lists this clonotype with many counts. This chain joins TRBV2 and TRBJ2-5; 10 bases line up with TRBD2. V trimming: 4 bases; J trimming: 1 base; junction bases outside the gene matches: 6. Germline V CDR1 and CDR2: SNHLY, FYNNEI. This CDR3 spans 16 amino acids. CDR3 sequence reads: CASSVLAGGLQETQYF. CDR3 in DNA: TGTGCCAGCAGTGTATTAGCGGGGGGTCTCCAAGAGACCCAGTACTTC.

This clonotype was found many times. The chain uses TRBV12-3 or TRBV12-4 and TRBJ1-1, with D possibly matching TRBD1 (5 bases). The V end lost 5 bases, the J end lost 1 base, and 8 bases lay between the germline ends. This CDR3 has 13 amino acids. Here the CDR3 reads CASSRQKNTEAFF. The CDR3 DNA follows: TGTGCCAGCAGTCGACAGAAGAACACTGAAGCTTTCTTT.

This clonotype was seen more than once but under ten times. J is TRBJ1-1 and V is TRBV5-1; D not resolved. The CDR3 is 14 amino acids. The germline V and J ends were trimmed by 5 bases and 0 bases, with 11 bases remaining between them. CDR1 and CDR2 from the germline V gene are SGHRS and YFSETQ. The CDR3 DNA reads as TGCGCCAGCAGTTGGAGTGCTATGAACACTGAAGCTTTCTTT. It is translated as CASSWSAMNTEAFF.

The chain uses TRBV7-2 and TRBJ1-3; 7 nucleotides match TRBD1. CDR1 SGHTA and CDR2 FQGNSA come from the germline V gene. Germline trimming cut 6 bases from V and 0 bases from J; bases unmatched to any gene: 5. The CDR3 has 15 amino acids. CDR3 residues: CASSRTGVSGNTIYF. In DNA form, the CDR3 reads TGTGCCAGCAGTCGAACAGGGGTCTCTGGAAACACCATATATTTT.

This clonotype has a single count. The V gene is TRBV30, the J gene TRBJ2-7; 10 bases agree with TRBD1. CDR3 size: 13 residues. CDR1 GTSNPN and CDR2 SVGIG come from the germline V gene (reference sequence). V dropped 3 bases and J dropped 4; count of bases not matched to a gene: 3. Written as DNA, the CDR3 is TGTGCCTGGAGGCCGGGACAGGGGTACGAGCAGTACTTC. This translates into CAWRPGQGYEQYF.

In its sample, this clonotype was seen many times. CDR3 sequence reads: CASSPGLAGGKETQYF. The CDR3 DNA reads as TGTGCCAGCAGTCCGGGACTAGCGGGAGGTAAAGAGACCCAGTACTTC. The chain links TRBV12-3 or TRBV12-4 to TRBJ2-5; 15 bases line up with TRBD2. J lost 3 bases, V lost 5 bases, and 4 bases had no gene match. The CDR3 spans 16 residues.

This clonotype was observed at least ten times. This chain joins TRBV2 and TRBJ2-7, with D tentatively TRBD1 (6 bases). From germline, CDR1 is SNHLY and CDR2 FYNNEI. The CDR3 sequence is 13 residues long. V lost 6 bases and J 5 bases, leaving 14 bases between the germline ends. The CDR3 DNA follows: TGTGCCAGCAGAGGAACGGGACAACACGAGCAGTACTTC. Its translation: CASRGTGQHEQYF.

There are many counts of this clonotype. This chain uses TRBV18 with TRBJ1-2; D not resolved. V lost 2 bases to trimming and J lost 4 bases, with 11 bases between them. Per the germline V gene, CDR1 is KGHSH and CDR2 is LQKENI. The CDR3 consists of 14 residues. The CDR3 here is CASSPGTDSYGYTF. The CDR3 DNA sequence: TGTGCCAGCTCACCAGGTACAGATAGCTATGGCTACACCTTC.